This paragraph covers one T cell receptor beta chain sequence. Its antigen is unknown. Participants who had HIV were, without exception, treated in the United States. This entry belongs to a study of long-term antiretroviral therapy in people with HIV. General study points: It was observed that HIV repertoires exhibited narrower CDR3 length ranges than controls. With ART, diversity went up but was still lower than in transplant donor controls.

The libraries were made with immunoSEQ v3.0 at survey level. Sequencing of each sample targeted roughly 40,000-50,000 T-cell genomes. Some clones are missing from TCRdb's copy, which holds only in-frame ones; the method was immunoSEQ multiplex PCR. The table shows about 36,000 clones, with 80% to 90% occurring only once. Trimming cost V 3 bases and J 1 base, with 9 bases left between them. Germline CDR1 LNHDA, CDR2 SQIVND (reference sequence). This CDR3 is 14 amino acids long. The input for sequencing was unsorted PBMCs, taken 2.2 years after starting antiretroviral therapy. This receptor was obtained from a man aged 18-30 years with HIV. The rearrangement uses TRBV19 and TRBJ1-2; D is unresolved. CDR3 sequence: CASSIKGSNYGYTF. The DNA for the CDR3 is TGTGCCAGTAGTATCAAAGGCAGTAACTATGGCTACACCTTC.